The subject of this entry is one TCR beta chain. This sample stems from a study of blood T cell repertoires in COVID-19. Background on the study: PBMCs, B-cell-depleted T cells, or T cells provided the cDNA or gDNA that made up the material.

Followed over time, Seattle patients had been enrolled while infection was active. Under the authors' procedure: Reference gene primer amplification gave nucleated cell count estimates. Assay: immunoSEQ multiplex PCR; the TCRdb copy retains only in-frame clones and omits some. That table gives V, J and clone size, and the DNA gave D and trimming. In the table there are roughly 500,000 clones, 80% to 90% of which are singletons. V lost 6 bases and J lost 4; bases outside the gene matches: 11. CDR3 length: 16 amino acids. The germline gives CDR1 LNHNV, CDR2 YYDKDF (reference sequence). The chain recombines TRBV15 with TRBJ2-7; 11 nucleotides line up with TRBD1. Material for sequencing was peripheral blood. The source is a man in his late teens or twenties with COVID-19, enrolled during active disease. CDR3 DNA: TGTGCCACCAGAAGGGACGCCGGGACAGGGGGGTACGAGCAGTACTTC. The encoded protein is CATRRDAGTGGYEQYF.